The rows below give T cell receptor beta chains drawn from one sample of a study of chronic HIV infection and antiretroviral therapy. From the 5' RACE reads, TCRdb called clonotypes with MiXCR, one entry per CDR3 protein. Of roughly 39,000 distinct CDR3 sequences in the sample, 8% to 10% were seen once. Sequences were obtained from peripheral blood. The receptors originated from an adult who had HIV and had not received antiretroviral therapy, or was an uninfected healthy control (not recorded which). The CDR3 runs from the conserved cysteine through the conserved F or W. The D gene is left open where the match is weak. Clone size is not always given. Where it is, it says once, few, many or a class for expanded clones.

J gene	D gene	V gene	CDR3 length	clone size	CDR3 protein	CDR3 DNA
TRBJ1-5	NA	TRBV6-2/TRBV6-3	16	NA	CASSKFGGASNQPQHF	TGTGCCAGCAGTAAGTTTGGAGGGGCGAGCAATCAGCCCCAGCATTTT
TRBJ1-2	TRBD1	TRBV28	14	NA	CASSSGRGWYGYTF	TGTGCCAGCAGTTCGGGCAGGGGGTGGTATGGCTACACCTTC
TRBJ2-2	NA	TRBV6-4	12	few	CASSEGGRELFF	TGTGCCAGCAGTGAAGGCGGGCGGGAGCTGTTTTTT
TRBJ1-1	NA	TRBV2	13	few	CASIPPGNTEAFF	TGTGCCAGCATCCCTCCAGGGAACACTGAAGCTTTCTTT
TRBJ2-1	NA	TRBV4-1	15	many	CASSQLGGAYNEQFF	TGCGCCAGCAGCCAACTTGGCGGAGCCTACAATGAGCAGTTCTTC
TRBJ2-6	TRBD1	TRBV28	18	many	CASNVPGQGARGANVLTF	TGTGCCAGCAACGTACCGGGACAGGGGGCGCGAGGGGCCAACGTCCTGACTTTC
TRBJ2-1	NA	TRBV29-1	15	few	CSVEWGREPNNEQFF	TGCAGCGTTGAATGGGGGCGGGAGCCCAACAATGAGCAGTTCTTC
TRBJ2-5	NA	TRBV29-1	12	few	CSVARGQETQYF	TGCAGCGTTGCCAGGGGCCAAGAGACCCAGTACTTC
TRBJ2-7	NA	TRBV2	14	many	CASRGGGLAYEQYF	TGTGCCAGCAGGGGCGGCGGTCTCGCCTACGAGCAGTACTTC
TRBJ2-4	TRBD1	TRBV29-1	13	few	CSVNGQGGNIQYF	TGCAGCGTGAACGGACAGGGCGGTAACATTCAGTACTTC
TRBJ2-2	TRBD2	TRBV9	16	many	CASSGGGLAGTGELFF	TGTGCCAGCAGCGGGGGGGGACTAGCGGGCACCGGGGAGCTGTTTTTT